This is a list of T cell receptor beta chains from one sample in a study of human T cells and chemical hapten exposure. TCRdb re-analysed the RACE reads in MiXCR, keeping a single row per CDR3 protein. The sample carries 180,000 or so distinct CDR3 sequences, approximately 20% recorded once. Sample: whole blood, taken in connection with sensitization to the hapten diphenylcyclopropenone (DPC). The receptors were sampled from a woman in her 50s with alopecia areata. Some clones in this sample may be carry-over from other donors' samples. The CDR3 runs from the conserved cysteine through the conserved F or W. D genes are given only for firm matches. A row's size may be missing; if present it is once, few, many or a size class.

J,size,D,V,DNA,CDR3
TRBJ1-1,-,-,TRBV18,TGTGCCAGCTCACCGGTCTGGGGAGGAACTGAAGCTTTCTTT,CASSPVWGGTEAFF
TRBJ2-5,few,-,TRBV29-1,TGCAGCGTTGAAGGTGGGGAAGAGACCCAGTACTTC,CSVEGGEETQYF
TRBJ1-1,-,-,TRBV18,TGTGCCAGCTCCAAAGAGACGATTCTGGGCGCTGAAGCTTTCTTT,CASSKETILGAEAFF
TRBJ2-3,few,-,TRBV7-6,TGTGCCAGCAGCTTAGCGGCGGCAGATACGCAGTATTTT,CASSLAAADTQYF
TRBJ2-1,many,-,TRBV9,TGTGCCAGCAGCGTACGTTGGGAGACCAATGAGCAGTTCTTC,CASSVRWETNEQFF
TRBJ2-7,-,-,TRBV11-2,TGTGCCAGCAGCTTAGAGGCTGGGCACTACGAGCAGTACTTC,CASSLEAGHYEQYF
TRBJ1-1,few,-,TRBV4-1,TGCGCCAGCAGCAACCTGCTGGGCCCAAACACTGAAGCTTTCTTT,CASSNLLGPNTEAFF
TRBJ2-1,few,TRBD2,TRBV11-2,TGTGCCAGCACCCCCTACCCGACTAGCGGGGTGGCCTACAATGAGCAGTTCTTC,CASTPYPTSGVAYNEQFF
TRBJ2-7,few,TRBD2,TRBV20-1,TGCAGTGCTTCCAGACTAGCGGGAGTTCAGGGCGAGCAGTACTTC,CSASRLAGVQGEQYF
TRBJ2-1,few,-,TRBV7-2,TGTGCCAGCAGCTTAGCAGGAGCTTGGGATGAGCAGTTCTTC,CASSLAGAWDEQFF
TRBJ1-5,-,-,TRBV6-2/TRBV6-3,TGTGCCAGCAGCAAAGACGGCCTTGAGGCCCAGCATTTT,CASSKDGLEAQHF
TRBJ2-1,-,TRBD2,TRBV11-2,TGTGCCAGCAGGAGGACTAGCGGGAGGAGGTCCTACAATGAGCAGTTCTTC,CASRRTSGRRSYNEQFF
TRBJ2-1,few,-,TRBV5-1,TGCGCCAGCAGCTTGACGGCCAGCTCCTACAATGAGCAGTTCTTC,CASSLTASSYNEQFF
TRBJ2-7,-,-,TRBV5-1,TGCGCCAGCAGCTTGACCAGGGACGGCGAGCAGTACTTC,CASSLTRDGEQYF
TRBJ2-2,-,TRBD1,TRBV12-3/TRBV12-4,TGTGCCAGCAGCCGTCCCGGGACAGGGAATGTGAACACCGGGGAGCTGTTTTTT,CASSRPGTGNVNTGELFF
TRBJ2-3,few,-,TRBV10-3,TGTGCCATCAGTGGTAAAGTGGCAGATACGCAGTATTTT,CAISGKVADTQYF
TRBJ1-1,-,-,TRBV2,TGTGCCAGCAGTGTGCCGGGAAGACTGAACACTGAAGCTTTCTTT,CASSVPGRLNTEAFF
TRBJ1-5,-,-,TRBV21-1,TGTGCCAGCATCAAAAGGGAGTCAGGGACTGAAAATCAGCCCCAGCATTTT,CASIKRESGTENQPQHF
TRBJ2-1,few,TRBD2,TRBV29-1,TGCAGCGCTACCCGGACTAGCGGGAGAGGAGATGAGCAGTTCTTC,CSATRTSGRGDEQFF
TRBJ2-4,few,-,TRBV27,TGTGCCAGCAGTTTCAACGTGGGGGGCATTCAGTACTTC,CASSFNVGGIQYF
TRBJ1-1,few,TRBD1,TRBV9,TGTGCCAGCAGCCCTCTGACAGGGCGGAACACTGAAGCTTTCTTT,CASSPLTGRNTEAFF
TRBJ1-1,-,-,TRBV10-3,TGTGCCATCAGTGAGACAGGGCGGAGCACTGAAGCTTTCTTT,CAISETGRSTEAFF
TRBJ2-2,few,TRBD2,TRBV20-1,TGCAGTGCTAGCGGTCTAGCGGGAGAGGGTTGGACCGGGGAGCTGTTTTTT,CSASGLAGEGWTGELFF
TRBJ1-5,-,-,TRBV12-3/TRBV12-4,TGTGCCAGCAGTTTAGGGGAGAGGAATCAGCCCCAGCATTTT,CASSLGERNQPQHF
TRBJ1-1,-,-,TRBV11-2,TGTGCCAGCAGCCAGAGGTCAAACACTGAAGCTTTCTTT,CASSQRSNTEAFF
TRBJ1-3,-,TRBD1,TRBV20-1,TGCAGTGCTAGAGATGGACAGGGAATGAACACCATATATTTT,CSARDGQGMNTIYF
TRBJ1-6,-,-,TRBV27,TGTGCCAGCAGTTTATCCACGGCCTTGGGGCCCCTCCACTTT,CASSLSTALGPLHF
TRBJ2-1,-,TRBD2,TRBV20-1,TGCAGTGCTAGGACTCGGCGGGGGGACCTTCGGGGGAATGAGCAGTTCTTC,CSARTRRGDLRGNEQFF
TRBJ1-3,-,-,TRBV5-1,TGCGCCAGCAGCTTGGGGGTGCACTCTGGAAACACCATATATTTT,CASSLGVHSGNTIYF
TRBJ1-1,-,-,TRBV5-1,TGCGCCAGCAGCGACAACTCCCCTGAAGCTTTCTTT,CASSDNSPEAFF
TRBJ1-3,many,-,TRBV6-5,TGTGCCAGCAGTCTAACCAGGCCTAGCTCTGGAAACACCATATATTTT,CASSLTRPSSGNTIYF
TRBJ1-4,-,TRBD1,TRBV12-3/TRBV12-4,TGTGCCAGCAGTCTAAGGACAGGCGGACTGTTTTTT,CASSLRTGGLFF
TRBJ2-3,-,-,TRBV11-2,TGTGCCAGCAGCTTAGTTTGGACTACAACAGATACGCAGTATTTT,CASSLVWTTTDTQYF
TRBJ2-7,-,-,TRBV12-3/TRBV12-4,TGTGCCAGCAGTTTATGGGGGTCCTACGAGCAGTACTTC,CASSLWGSYEQYF
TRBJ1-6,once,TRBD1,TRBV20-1,TGCAGTGCTAGAAAGGGACAGGGGTCGAATTCACCCCTCCACTTT,CSARKGQGSNSPLHF
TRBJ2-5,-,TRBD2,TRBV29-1,TGCAGCGTTAGCGGGAGGGTTCAAGAGACCCAGTACTTC,CSVSGRVQETQYF
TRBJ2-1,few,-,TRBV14,TGTGCCAGCAGCGCTAGACGGAGGGGCTACAATGAGCAGTTCTTC,CASSARRRGYNEQFF
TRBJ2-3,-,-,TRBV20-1,TGCAGTGGGGCCCTAGTAGTGAAAGATACGCAGTATTTT,CSGALVVKDTQYF
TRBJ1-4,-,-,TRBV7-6,TGTGCCAGCAGCTTAGGGACAGAAAAACTGTTTTTT,CASSLGTEKLFF
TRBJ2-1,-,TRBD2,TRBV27,TGTGCCAGCAGTTTCCTTGGACTAGCGCAAGACTCCTACAATGAGCAGTTCTTC,CASSFLGLAQDSYNEQFF
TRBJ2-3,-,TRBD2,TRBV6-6,TGTGCCAGCAGTTCTAGCGGGAGGGGTTCAGATACGCAGTATTTT,CASSSSGRGSDTQYF